A single sample is the source of the 26 T cell receptor beta chains below, sequenced in a study of blood T cells in healthy people across ages. Combining a sample-barcoded 5' primer with a J-beta primer mix, a second PCR ran for roughly 6 to 12 cycles. MiXCR was run by TCRdb on the 5' RACE reads, yielding one entry per CDR3 protein. Here the sample spans some 1.1 million distinct CDR3 sequences, around two fifths being singletons. Input material: blood. All receptors derive from a man between 18 and 35 years old in good health.

Only a few counts were recorded for this clonotype. The V and J genes are TRBV12-3 or TRBV12-4 and TRBJ2-1; no firm D call. The end of the DNA fits TRBJ2-7 better, so the J call may be wrong. This CDR3 has 15 residues. CDR3 DNA sequence: TGTGCCAGCAGTCTAATCGGGCTCAGAGGCAATGAGCAGTACTTC. Translation gives CASSLIGLRGNEQYF.

This clonotype was seen just once. This chain connects TRBV21-1 to TRBJ1-2. TRBV21-1 is listed as a pseudogene. CDR3 length: 10 residues. This CDR3 is CANSKSGYTF. The CDR3, as DNA: TGTGCCAACAGCAAATCTGGCTACACCTTC.

At least ten counts were recorded for this clonotype. V and J are TRBV29-1 and TRBJ2-7, with 7 bases identical to TRBD1. Germline trimming cut 4 bases from V and 1 base from J; bases unmatched to any gene: 4. Germline V gene data show CDR1 as SQVTM and CDR2 as ANQGSEA. The CDR3 runs 13 residues. Here the CDR3 reads CSVGTGDSYEQYF. CDR3 coding DNA: TGCAGCGTTGGGACAGGAGATTCCTACGAGCAGTACTTC.

This clonotype has just a few counts. The chain uses TRBV20-1 and TRBJ2-1; 10 bases are shared with TRBD2. V lost 0 bases and J lost 3; bases outside the gene matches: 14. CDR3 length: 19 residues. From germline, CDR1 is DFQATT and CDR2 SNEGSKA (reference sequence). The CDR3 loop is CSARDRIAGGLLLYNEQFF. CDR3 DNA: TGCAGTGCTAGAGATAGGATAGCGGGGGGCCTATTACTCTACAATGAGCAGTTCTTC.

The chain recombines TRBV5-5 with TRBJ2-3; a possible D gene is TRBD2 (6 bases). With 3 bases removed from V and 2 bases from J, the gap between germline ends came to 19 bases. The CDR3 totals 17 residues. Germline CDR1 is SGHKS and CDR2 is YYEKEE (reference sequence). The CDR3 region has the DNA TGTGCCAGCAGCTGGAGGGGTTCGACTGAACTCACAGATACGCAGTATTTT. Protein sequence: CASSWRGSTELTDTQYF. Filled out from reference TRBV5-5 and TRBJ2-3, the complete variable domain reads DAGVTQSPTHLIKTRGQQVTLRCSPISGHKSVSWYQQVLGQGPQFIFQYYEKEERGRGNFPDRFSARQFPNYSSELNVNALLLGDSALYLCASSWRGSTELTDTQYFGPGTRLTVL.

The chain couples TRBV15 to TRBJ2-2; either TRBD1 or TRBD2 may supply D (6 bases each). This CDR3 contains 16 residues. Deletions cut 3 bases from V and 0 bases from J, with 11 bases between. Germline CDR1 and CDR2: LNHNV and YYDKDF (reference sequence). This chain's CDR3 is CATSSGGTTNTGELFF. The CDR3 DNA reads TGTGCCACCAGCAGTGGAGGGACAACGAACACCGGGGAGCTGTTTTTT.

About this clonotype itself: An end of the junction differs from the germline gene, which may be a read error. The chain uses TRBV9 and TRBJ2-7; 8 bases agree with TRBD1. Germline V CDR1 and CDR2: SGDLS, YYNGEE. The CDR3 sequence is 16 residues long. The CDR3 here is CASNVADREGSYEQYF. Written as DNA, the CDR3 is TGTGCCAGCAACGTAGCGGACAGGGAAGGATCCTACGAGCAGTACTTC. The entire variable domain, with the rest obtained from reference TRBV9 and TRBJ2-7, is as follows: DSGVTQTPKHLITATGQRVTLRCSPRSGDLSVYWYQQSLDQGLQFLIQYYNGEERAKGNILERFSAQQFPDLHSELNLSSLELGDSALYFCASNVADREGSYEQYFGPGTRLTVT.

The sample holds a few counts of this clonotype. The chain carries TRBV7-9 and TRBJ1-2; D call uncertain. The CDR3 totals 14 residues. Germline CDR1 is SEHNR and CDR2 is FQNEAQ (reference sequence). V lost 5 bases and J 1 base, leaving 11 bases between the germline ends. CDR3 DNA sequence: TGTGCCAGCAGCCCCCCGCGGGGTAACTATGGCTACACCTTC. Amino acid sequence: CASSPPRGNYGYTF.

The gene calls are TRBV20-1 and TRBJ2-5; D may correspond to TRBD1 or TRBD2 (5 bases each). The CDR3 spans 14 residues. Germline V gene lookup returns CDR1 DFQATT and CDR2 SNEGSKA (reference sequence). Trimming took off 5 bases at V and 5 bases at J, with 18 bases between the two ends. The CDR3 DNA sequence: TGCAGTGCTGCCCCTTTGGGGGAGAGGGAGACCCAGTACTTC. As protein: CSAAPLGERETQYF.

This clonotype has a handful of counts. This chain connects TRBV7-9 to TRBJ2-5, with TRBD2 matching over 10 bases. Matching the DNA end better, TRBJ2-7 makes the J call doubtful. This CDR3 comprises 17 residues. The V gene's germline CDR1 is SEHNR and CDR2 FQNEAQ (reference sequence). The CDR3: CASSSQEPGTSVYEQYF. CDR3 coding DNA: TGTGCCAGCAGCTCACAGGAGCCCGGGACTAGCGTTTACGAGCAGTACTTC.

This clonotype was recorded a few times. The CDR3: CASSIQTGAGDTQYF. The CDR3 DNA reads as TGTGCCAGCAGTATACAGACAGGGGCAGGAGATACGCAGTATTTT. This chain connects TRBV12-3 or TRBV12-4 to TRBJ2-3, with 8 positions matching TRBD1. V dropped 5 bases and J dropped 5; count of bases not matched to a gene: 9. The CDR3 has 15 amino acids.

The CDR3 protein is CASSQDRVGGGYTF. The CDR3 DNA reads as TGCGCCAGCAGCCAAGATCGTGTAGGGGGAGGCTACACCTTC. This chain uses TRBV4-3 with TRBJ1-2, with a possible D match to TRBD1 (6 bases). The V end lost 0 bases, the J end lost 8 bases, and 13 bases lay between the germline ends. Germline CDR1 is LGHNA and CDR2 is YSLEER. This CDR3 is built from 14 residues.

The rearrangement links TRBV9 to TRBJ1-1; the D is unclear. The CDR3 has 13 residues. Germline CDR1 is SGDLS and CDR2 is YYNGEE. Trimming shortened V by 2 bases and J by 8 bases, and 13 bases separated the two germline ends. The CDR3 spells CASSVEDGQEAFF. CDR3 sequence (DNA): TGTGCCAGCAGCGTTGAGGATGGTCAGGAAGCTTTCTTT.

This clonotype was detected ten times or more. The chain employs TRBV5-1 and TRBJ2-1; tentative D call: TRBD1 (6 bases). V lost 0 bases and J 8 bases, leaving 18 bases between the germline ends. Germline V gives CDR1 SGHRS, CDR2 YFSETQ. The CDR3 covers 16 residues. CDR3 nucleotides: TGCGCCAGCAGCTTGGAGGGGGTTTCGGGGATCGATGAGCAGTTCTTC. This translates into CASSLEGVSGIDEQFF.

This chain joins TRBV7-9 and TRBJ2-7; 11 nucleotides agree with TRBD1. Trimming took 4 bases from V and 7 from J; bases not matched to a gene: 6. The CDR3 contains 14 residues. Germline CDR1 and CDR2: SEHNR and FQNEAQ (reference sequence). CDR3 in DNA: TGTGCCAGCAGCTCAGGACAGGGGGCAAGGGAGCAGTACTTC. The encoded protein is CASSSGQGAREQYF.

The sample holds many counts of this clonotype. Written as DNA, the CDR3 is TGTGCCAGCAGTTTTATAGGCGGGGGGCTAAACAATGAGCAGTTCTTC. It specifies CASSFIGGGLNNEQFF. The chain employs TRBV27 and TRBJ2-1; 8 positions agree with TRBD2. Germline-derived CDR1 and CDR2 are MNHEY and SMNVEV (reference sequence). The CDR3 extends over 16 amino acids. Unmatched junction bases numbered 9, after V lost 3 bases and J lost 5 bases.

This clonotype was counted only a few times. The chain couples TRBV6-5 to TRBJ2-1, with 9 bases identical to TRBD2. Germline V gene lookup returns CDR1 MNHEY and CDR2 SVGAGI. Trimming cost V 2 bases and J 7 bases; bases outside gene matches: 6. The CDR3 is made up of 15 amino acids. The CDR3 bases are TGTGCCAGCAGTTACCGGCGGGGGGGCAGAAATGAGCAGTTCTTC. Protein: CASSYRRGGRNEQFF.

The V and J genes are TRBV20-1 and TRBJ1-3, with D possibly matching TRBD1 (6 bases). V shed 3 bases and J shed 4 bases, with 10 bases lying between them. CDR3 size: 13 residues. Germline V gene lookup returns CDR1 DFQATT and CDR2 SNEGSKA (reference sequence). CDR3 amino acids: CSARGRGGNTIYF. The DNA for the CDR3 is TGCAGTGCTAGGGGCAGGGGCGGAAACACCATATATTTT.

The chain carries TRBV27 and TRBJ2-1; D is unresolved. Per germline, CDR1 MNHEY and CDR2 SMNVEV (reference sequence). V shed 5 bases and J shed 3 bases, with 11 bases lying between them. The length of the CDR3 is 14 residues. The CDR3 is CASSVNGVYNEQFF. CDR3 sequence (DNA): TGTGCCAGCAGTGTGAATGGAGTCTACAATGAGCAGTTCTTC.

Many counts were recorded for this clonotype. The V call is TRBV25-1, the J call TRBJ2-5; no firm D call. Germline CDR1 is MGHDK and CDR2 is SYGVNS. CDR3 length: 14 residues. V was pared by 5 bases and J by 0 bases, with 10 bases between. CDR3 coding DNA: TGTGCCAGCAGTCATCAAGAATACCAAGAGACCCAGTACTTC. Translation gives CASSHQEYQETQYF.

The V call is TRBV5-1, the J call TRBJ1-2; D might be TRBD1 (5 bases). The germline V gene has CDR1 SGHRS and CDR2 YFSETQ. V shed 5 bases and J shed 2 bases, with 19 bases lying between them. The CDR3 consists of 16 residues. This chain's CDR3 is CASSSAQRGANYGYTF. The CDR3 DNA reads as TGCGCCAGCAGTTCTGCCCAGAGGGGAGCAAACTATGGCTACACCTTC.

The table lists this clonotype with a count of one. A junction end diverges from the germline sequence, so it may reflect a read error. This rearrangement joins TRBV7-2 to TRBJ2-1; 7 nucleotides match TRBD1. The CDR3 runs 19 residues. Germline V CDR1 and CDR2: SGHTA, FQGNSA. This CDR3 reads CASSFPTLPDRNSYNGQFF. In DNA form, the CDR3 reads TGTGCCAGCAGCTTCCCAACACTACCGGACAGGAACTCCTACAATGGGCAGTTCTTC.

This clonotype has just a few counts. The genes are TRBV21-1 and TRBJ1-1; TRBD1 reflects the table's D call only, with no check against the DNA. TRBV21-1 is deemed a pseudogene. The CDR3 is 16 amino acids. The CDR3 region is CASSPGGTGGNTEAFF. CDR3 bases: TGTGCCAGCAGCCCTGGGGGGACAGGGGGAAACACTGAAGCTTTCTTT.

The chain has TRBV5-1 and TRBJ1-1, with TRBD1 identical over 7 bases. The CDR3 length is 15 residues. From germline, CDR1 is SGHRS and CDR2 YFSETQ. V shed 0 bases, J shed 4 bases, and the junction held 6 bases outside the gene matches. CDR3 loop: CASSLERGRGTEAFF. The DNA for the CDR3 is TGCGCCAGCAGCTTGGAAAGGGGGCGGGGCACTGAAGCTTTCTTT.

The chain couples TRBV15 to TRBJ2-7; D remains ambiguous. The germline V gene has CDR1 LNHNV and CDR2 YYDKDF (reference sequence). Deletions cut 0 bases from V and 7 bases from J, with 7 bases between. The CDR3 totals 12 residues. The CDR3: CATSRDRNEQYF. For the CDR3, the DNA is TGTGCCACCAGCAGAGACCGGAATGAGCAGTACTTC.

This rearrangement joins TRBV29-1 to TRBJ1-2, with D possibly matching TRBD1 (5 bases). This CDR3 contains 12 residues. Per the germline V gene, CDR1 is SQVTM and CDR2 is ANQGSEA. V dropped 3 bases and J dropped 8 bases, with 13 bases sitting between them. The DNA of the CDR3 is TGCAGCGTTGATGACAGAAATTTCGGCTACACCTTC. Protein sequence: CSVDDRNFGYTF.